The subject of this entry is one T cell receptor beta chain. Its antigen remains unknown. The sample comes from a study of cytomegalovirus exposure and HLA in healthy donors. Overall study: In a later analysis, the roughly 120 validation repertoires were reported to have used the same platform as the 600 to 800 first-cohort repertoires. Study-level results: In vitro experiments confirmed that a few CMV-associated chains were specific for CMV antigens.

The protocol was immunoSEQ multiplex PCR, while the TCRdb copy is restricted to in-frame clones and leaves out a portion. The repertoire includes 60,000 to 70,000 clones, over 90% of them detected once, and roughly 5.3% sits in the top ten. The CDR3 is 14 residues long. Trimming cost V 7 bases and J 6 bases; bases outside gene matches: 9. Germline assignment: CDR1 ENHRY and CDR2 SYGVKD. The source is a man in his late teens or twenties in good health and CMV-seropositive. The sample comprised PBMCs. This rearrangement joins TRBV10-3 to TRBJ2-3, with 8 bases identical to TRBD2. CDR3 amino acids: CAINGGAMTDTQYF. CDR3 bases: TGTGCCATCAACGGGGGGGCCATGACGGATACGCAGTATTTT.